This TCR beta chain was documented in a study of early T cells in non-severe SARS-CoV-2 infection. The overall study: Chains from this unsorted whole-blood bulk RNA could not be paired.

MiXCR was run by TCRdb on the 5' RACE reads, yielding one entry per CDR3 protein. The sample consists of some 33,000 distinct CDR3 sequences, less than 7% of them appearing once. This clonotype appeared a few times. Germline CDR1 SGHAT, CDR2 FQDESV (reference sequence). The length of the CDR3 is 14 residues. V lost 1 base and J 4 bases, leaving 10 bases between the germline ends. This clonotype was sampled from an adult who was a healthcare worker with PCR-confirmed SARS-CoV-2 infection or an uninfected control (not recorded which). Sequencing input: whole blood. V and J are TRBV11-1 and TRBJ1-2; D is perhaps TRBD1 (6 bases). CDR3 loop: CASSLEGQTYGYTF. The CDR3 nucleotides are TGTGCCAGCAGCTTAGAAGGACAGACCTATGGCTACACCTTC.